This entry concerns a single T cell receptor (beta chain). What it binds is unknown. The germline CDR1 and CDR2 sequences are SGHTA and FQGTGA. V lost 2 bases and J 4 bases, leaving 14 bases between the germline ends. The CDR3 covers 15 residues. The sequencing template was cDNA reverse transcribed from extracted RNA. Profiling relied on immunoSEQ multiplex PCR, and the TCRdb table lists in-frame clones only, not all of them. The sample comprises roughly 10,000 clones, roughly three fifths of which are singletons, and roughly 8.1% rests with the top ten. The data were taken from a study of CD8+ T cells in alopecia areata. Findings and limits, study-wide: Between patients, shared TCR sequences were less clear than in mice. This was possibly due in part to HLA diversity in the patient population.

Individuals with alopecia areata gave both lesional scalp punch biopsies and peripheral blood for collection. The source was skin, collected at week 0. The sequence was obtained from a human donor with alopecia areata. This chain links TRBV7-3 with TRBJ2-5, with D possibly matching TRBD1 (7 bases). The DNA for the CDR3 is TGTGCCAGCAGCTTAGTCGGAGGGGGCGGAGAGACCCAGTACTTC. Translation: CASSLVGGGGETQYF.